This TCR beta chain was profiled in a study of regulatory T cells in long-lasting Graves disease. Overall study context: For under 3 months, newly diagnosed Graves' patients had been taking antithyroid drugs. Study-wide results and limits: Having few samples may have compromised the accuracy.

The germline V gene encodes CDR1 MNHNS and CDR2 SASEGT. This CDR3 comprises 15 residues. V was shortened by 5 bases and J by 2 bases, with 14 bases between the two germline ends. CDR3 regions were amplified by Arm-PCR using iRepertoire HTBI primers to build TCR beta libraries. TCRdb analysed the multiplex PCR reads with MiXCR anew, one entry per CDR3 protein. The sample shows 500,000 to 700,000 distinct CDR3 sequences, approximately 15% of them seen only once. This clonotype was observed a handful of times. Its antigen is undetermined. Time point denoted: newly diagnosed GD, antithyroid drugs for less than 3 months. Following extraction of RNA from PBMCs, that RNA was used to make the TCR library. Separately, the same data were catalogued under a study of T cells in Graves' hyperthyroidism and ophthalmopathy.

The clonotype was recovered from a woman aged 25 to 39 with Graves disease. This chain joins TRBV6-1 and TRBJ2-3; a weak D match, TRBD1 (6 bases). Sequencing was performed on peripheral blood mononuclear cells (PBMCs), taken at new diagnosis, from a patient treated with antithyroid drugs. The CDR3 DNA follows: TGTGCCAGCAGTCGGGACACCCCGGCCACAGATACGCAGTATTTT. Residues: CASSRDTPATDTQYF.